This record covers a single TCR beta chain. The data are from a study of identifying expanded T cells in peripheral blood. Germline V gene data show CDR1 as SGHRS and CDR2 as YFSETQ. The V gene lost 2 bases and the J gene lost 4 bases, with 12 bases spanning the gap. CDR3 size: 14 residues. The data were produced by immunoSEQ multiplex PCR, yet TCRdb's version contains in-frame clones alone and is incomplete. The repertoire holds around 85,000 clones, with 88% as singletons. This TCR derives from a person aged 18 to 70 in good health. The sequenced material came from blood. V gene TRBV5-1 combines with J gene TRBJ1-1; weak D call: TRBD1 (5 bases). The CDR3 DNA reads as TGCGCCAGCAGCTTCTATGACGGGGGCACTGAAGCTTTCTTT. This sequence encodes CASSFYDGGTEAFF.